A selection of T cell receptor beta chains follows, all from one sample in a study of control samples from healthy donors and cancer patients. Here immunoSEQ multiplex PCR was the method, and the copy in TCRdb shows in-frame clones only, minus some. In the table there are 120,000 or so clones, around 87% of which are singletons. Input material: blood. Receptor source: a man aged 40-49 years in good health. The conserved cysteine and the conserved F or W are not part of the CDR3 here. Fields, in order: V gene, D gene, J gene, CDR3 protein. A D gene is named only where the DNA matches it firmly.

v_call: TRBV24-1; d_call: -; j_call: TRBJ2-3; cdr3_aa: ATSDGSTRVADTQY
v_call: TRBV9; d_call: -; j_call: TRBJ2-2; cdr3_aa: ASSPRRMNTGELF
v_call: TRBV14; d_call: -; j_call: TRBJ2-7; cdr3_aa: ASSQNRLYEQY
v_call: TRBV12-3/TRBV12-4; d_call: -; j_call: TRBJ2-2; cdr3_aa: ASSLTRSGELF
v_call: TRBV21-1; d_call: -; j_call: TRBJ1-5; cdr3_aa: ASRNEGGLDFANQPQH
v_call: TRBV2; d_call: TRBD2; j_call: TRBJ2-1; cdr3_aa: ASSDRAGGVNEQF
v_call: TRBV10-2; d_call: -; j_call: TRBJ2-1; cdr3_aa: ASSGETIPLYNEQF
v_call: TRBV10-2; d_call: -; j_call: TRBJ2-2; cdr3_aa: ASRAPGPAGGELF
v_call: TRBV7-2; d_call: -; j_call: TRBJ1-2; cdr3_aa: ASSPGFIGPTNYGYT
v_call: TRBV7-6; d_call: TRBD2; j_call: TRBJ2-3; cdr3_aa: ASSRRSGITDTQY
v_call: TRBV6-2/TRBV6-3; d_call: -; j_call: TRBJ2-1; cdr3_aa: ASTPGGRTTPNEQF
v_call: TRBV10-2; d_call: -; j_call: TRBJ1-2; cdr3_aa: ASSESGQGDGYT
v_call: TRBV19; d_call: -; j_call: TRBJ1-5; cdr3_aa: ASSLDNSIINQPQH
v_call: TRBV24-1; d_call: -; j_call: TRBJ2-3; cdr3_aa: ATSDPVVPTDTQY
v_call: TRBV10-1; d_call: -; j_call: TRBJ2-2; cdr3_aa: ASSEILLGGELF